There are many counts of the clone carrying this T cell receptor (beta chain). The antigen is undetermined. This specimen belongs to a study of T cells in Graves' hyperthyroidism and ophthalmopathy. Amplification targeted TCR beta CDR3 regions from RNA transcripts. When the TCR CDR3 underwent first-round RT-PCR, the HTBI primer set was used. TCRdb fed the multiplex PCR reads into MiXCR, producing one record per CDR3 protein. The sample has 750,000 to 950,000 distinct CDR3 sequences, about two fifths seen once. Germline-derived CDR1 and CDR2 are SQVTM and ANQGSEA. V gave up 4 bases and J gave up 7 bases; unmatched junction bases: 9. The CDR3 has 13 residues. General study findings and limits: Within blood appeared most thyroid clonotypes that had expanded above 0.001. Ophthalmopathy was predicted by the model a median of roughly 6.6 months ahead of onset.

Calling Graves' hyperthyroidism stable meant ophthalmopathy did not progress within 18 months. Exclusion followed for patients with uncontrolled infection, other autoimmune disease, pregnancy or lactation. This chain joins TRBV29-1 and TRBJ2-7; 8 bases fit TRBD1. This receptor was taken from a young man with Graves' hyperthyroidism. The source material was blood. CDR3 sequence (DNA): TGCAGCGTTGCGGGCAGGGGGCTACGGGAGCAGTACTTC. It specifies CSVAGRGLREQYF.